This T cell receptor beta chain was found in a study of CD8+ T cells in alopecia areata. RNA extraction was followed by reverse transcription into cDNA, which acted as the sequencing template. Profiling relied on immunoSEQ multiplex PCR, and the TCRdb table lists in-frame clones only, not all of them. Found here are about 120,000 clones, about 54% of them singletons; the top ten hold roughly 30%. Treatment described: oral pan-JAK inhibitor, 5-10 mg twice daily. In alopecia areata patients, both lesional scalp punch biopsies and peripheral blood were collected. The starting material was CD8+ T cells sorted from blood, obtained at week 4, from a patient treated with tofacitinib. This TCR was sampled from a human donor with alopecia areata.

The CDR3, as DNA: TGTGCCAGCAGTTTACCCGGACCCACAGATACGCAGTATTTT. Amino acids: CASSLPGPTDTQYF. J is TRBJ2-3 and V is TRBV28; D is ambiguous. The CDR3 runs to 14 residues. Trimming took 2 bases from V and 2 from J, leaving 8 bases between them. From germline, CDR1 is MDHEN and CDR2 SYDVKM.